Below are 30 T cell receptor beta chains sequenced from a single sample in a study of control samples from healthy donors and cancer patients. Assay: immunoSEQ multiplex PCR; the TCRdb copy retains only in-frame clones and omits some. The data contain about 120,000 clones, roughly 90% of them singletons. The sequencing sample was made of blood. These receptors came from a woman aged 18-30 years in good health.

The rearrangement uses TRBV7-9 and TRBJ1-4; D possibly corresponds to TRBD1 (5 bases). The V end was cut by 3 bases, the J end by 5 bases, with 13 bases between. The length of the CDR3 is 15 residues. Germline CDR1 SEHNR, CDR2 FQNEAQ (reference sequence). The CDR3 DNA is TGTGCCAGCAGCTTCCGAGGGCAGGGAAATGAAAAACTGTTTTTT. It yields the protein CASSFRGQGNEKLFF. Looking up the rest from reference TRBV7-9 and TRBJ1-4 gives the full variable domain: DTGVSQNPRHKITKRGQNVTFRCDPISEHNRLYWYRQTLGQGPEFLTYFQNEAQLEKSRLLSDRFSAERPKGSFSTLEIQRTEQGDSAMYLCASSFRGQGNEKLFFGSGTQLSVL.

The chain recombines TRBV28 with TRBJ2-7, with unresolved D. Germline CDR1 MDHEN, CDR2 SYDVKM. Trimming removed 5 bases from V and 3 bases from J, with 11 bases in between. The CDR3 totals 13 residues. CDR3 nucleotides: TGTGCCAGCAGTCCCGATAACCTCTACGAGCAGTACTTC. It translates to CASSPDNLYEQYF.

The CDR3 DNA reads as TGTGCCAGCAGCCCTACAGGGGGGGGTCAGCCCCAGCATTTT. Protein product: CASSPTGGGQPQHF. The chain recombines TRBV3-1 (or the pseudogene TRBV3-2) with TRBJ1-5; 8 bases align to TRBD1. Per the germline V gene, CDR1 is LGHDT and CDR2 is YNNKEL (reference sequence). V was pared by 4 bases and J by 6 bases, with 5 bases of the junction left unmatched. This CDR3 is built from 14 residues.

V and J are TRBV19 and TRBJ1-2, with a tentative D call TRBD1 (6 bases). Germline V gene lookup returns CDR1 LNHDA and CDR2 SQIVND (reference sequence). Trimming shortened V by 5 bases and J by 5 bases, and 18 bases separated the two germline ends. This CDR3 region has 15 residues. The CDR3 reads CASSEQGSGLYGYTF. The CDR3 region has the DNA TGTGCCAGTAGTGAACAGGGATCGGGGTTATATGGCTACACCTTC.

The gene calls are TRBV7-2 and TRBJ2-1; 10 nucleotides match TRBD2. Germline CDR1 and CDR2: SGHTA and FQGNSA. V shed 3 bases and J 7 bases; nucleotides not matched to a gene: 6. This CDR3 is built from 15 residues. The CDR3 protein is CASSFSSGSSNEQFF. CDR3 bases: TGTGCCAGCAGCTTTTCTAGCGGGAGCTCTAATGAGCAGTTCTTC.

The rearrangement links TRBV2 to TRBJ2-5; 9 nucleotides line up with TRBD1. Per germline, CDR1 SNHLY and CDR2 FYNNEI. Trimming removed 11 bases from V and 1 base from J; junction bases left unmatched: 5. This CDR3 is 13 amino acids long. In nucleotides, the CDR3 is TGTGCCGGACGACAGGGGGTCCAAGAGACCCAGTACTTC. Its translation is CAGRQGVQETQYF.

The rearrangement links TRBV4-3 to TRBJ1-3, with unresolved D. Germline loops: CDR1 LGHNA, CDR2 YSLEER. There are 12 residues in the CDR3. V lost 3 bases and J lost 4, with 4 bases in between. The CDR3 bases are TGCGCCAGCAGCCAGGACGGAAACACCATATATTTT. It is translated as CASSQDGNTIYF.

This chain's CDR3 is CASSTRGQLYGYTF. The CDR3 DNA reads TGTGCCAGTAGTACCCGGGGACAGCTCTATGGCTACACCTTC. This sequence joins TRBV19 and TRBJ1-2; 7 positions match TRBD1. Germline lookup yields CDR1 LNHDA and CDR2 SQIVND (reference sequence). Germline trimming cut 4 bases from V and 4 bases from J; bases unmatched to any gene: 6. This CDR3 comprises 14 residues.

This chain uses TRBV9 with TRBJ2-7; D is possibly TRBD1 (6 bases). The CDR3 runs 15 residues. The V end was cut by 5 bases, the J end by 3 bases, with 18 bases between. Germline CDR1 is SGDLS and CDR2 is YYNGEE. CDR3: CASSFSSDRSYEQYF. In DNA form, the CDR3 reads TGTGCCAGCAGTTTTTCTTCCGACAGGAGCTACGAGCAGTACTTC.

The chain is built from TRBV12-5 and TRBJ1-1; TRBD1 is a possible D gene (5 bases). The germline CDR1 and CDR2 sequences are LGHNT and FRNRAP. V shed 3 bases and J shed 2 bases, with 16 bases lying between them. This CDR3 has 16 amino acids. The CDR3 DNA sequence: TGTGCTAGTGGTTTTACCCCGGGGCGATACAACACTGAAGCTTTCTTT. This gives the protein CASGFTPGRYNTEAFF.

The V gene is TRBV6-5, the J gene TRBJ1-5, with 7 bases that match TRBD1. Germline CDR1 reads MNHEY; CDR2 reads SVGAGI. This CDR3 spans 16 amino acids. The trim removed 2 bases at V and 5 bases at J, leaving 9 bases unmatched. CDR3 DNA: TGTGCCAGCAGTTACGACAGGGTGGGACGGGATCAGCCCCAGCATTTT. Encoded protein: CASSYDRVGRDQPQHF.

The chain combines TRBV30 with TRBJ1-6; D perhaps matches TRBD1 (6 bases). This CDR3 spans 16 amino acids. Trimming pared 1 base from V and 7 bases from J, leaving 17 bases between. The germline V gene has CDR1 GTSNPN and CDR2 SVGIG (reference sequence). The CDR3 protein is CAWSALGGLGNSPLHF. The CDR3 bases are TGTGCCTGGAGTGCGCTGGGGGGGCTAGGCAATTCACCCCTCCACTTT.

V and J are TRBV28 and TRBJ2-3; no definite D call. Trimming took off 6 bases at V and 9 bases at J, with 13 bases between the two ends. CDR3 size: 12 residues. Germline CDR1 and CDR2: MDHEN and SYDVKM. The CDR3 sequence: CASRPSSQTQYF. The CDR3 coding sequence is TGTGCCAGCAGGCCGTCCTCACAGACGCAGTATTTT.

The V and J genes are TRBV4-3 and TRBJ1-1; D not resolved. Germline V CDR1 and CDR2: LGHNA, YSLEER. The CDR3 totals 13 residues. Trimming removed 4 bases at V and 4 bases at J, with 10 bases between. The CDR3 DNA sequence: TGCGCCAGCAGCCTAGAGGAGGGCACTGAAGCTTTCTTT. This gives the protein CASSLEEGTEAFF.

The V gene is TRBV4-1, the J gene TRBJ1-1; 10 bases agree with TRBD1. Germline CDR1 and CDR2: MGHRA and YSYEKL. The CDR3 contains 17 residues. The ends lost 1 base at V and 5 bases at J; junction bases unmatched: 10. CDR3 residues: CASSQVETGGAGTEAFF. The CDR3 DNA sequence: TGCGCCAGCAGCCAAGTGGAGACAGGGGGCGCGGGTACTGAAGCTTTCTTT.

The rearrangement links TRBV9 to TRBJ2-2; possibly TRBD2 for D (6 bases). The length of the CDR3 is 16 residues. V lost 3 bases, J lost 4 bases, and 16 bases lay in between. From germline, CDR1 is SGDLS and CDR2 YYNGEE. As DNA, the CDR3 is TGTGCCAGCAGCGAAACTAGCAACCCCTTCACCGGGGAGCTGTTTTTT. Its protein is CASSETSNPFTGELFF.

V gene TRBV5-5 combines with J gene TRBJ2-7; 9 nucleotides agree with TRBD2. This CDR3 region has 14 residues. Trimming took 5 bases from V and 2 from J; bases not matched to a gene: 5. From germline, CDR1 is SGHKS and CDR2 YYEKEE (reference sequence). The CDR3: CASRSGGNAYEQYF. CDR3 DNA sequence: TGTGCCAGCAGAAGCGGGGGGAACGCCTACGAGCAGTACTTC.

The chain is built from TRBV25-1 and TRBJ2-3, with a possible D match to TRBD1 (5 bases). Germline assignment: CDR1 MGHDK and CDR2 SYGVNS. Trimming removed 4 bases at V and 0 bases at J, with 8 bases between. CDR3 size: 14 residues. The CDR3 region has the DNA TGTGCCAGCAGTGCGACAGCCAGCACAGATACGCAGTATTTT. It specifies CASSATASTDTQYF.

The J gene is TRBJ2-3, the V gene TRBV2; 7 bases are a match to TRBD1. Germline V gene lookup returns CDR1 SNHLY and CDR2 FYNNEI. V shed 4 bases and J 0 bases; nucleotides not matched to a gene: 4. This CDR3 comprises 15 residues. The CDR3 protein is CASSGRTGSTDTQYF. CDR3 in DNA: TGTGCCAGCAGTGGTAGGACAGGTAGCACAGATACGCAGTATTTT.

This chain joins TRBV7-2 and TRBJ2-7; TRBD2 matches 12 bases. The CDR3 sequence is 18 residues long. The V and J ends lost 2 bases and 2 bases, in that order; junction bases with no gene match: 10. Germline CDR1 SGHTA, CDR2 FQGNSA. CDR3 sequence reads: CASSLSPPTSGRPYEQYF. CDR3 coding DNA: TGTGCCAGCAGCTTAAGTCCACCGACTAGCGGGAGACCCTACGAGCAGTACTTC. Complete variable domain (other parts from reference TRBV7-2 and TRBJ2-7): GAGVSQSPSNKVTEKGKDVELRCDPISGHTALYWYRQSLGQGLEFLIYFQGNSAPDKSGLPSDRFSAERTGGSVSTLTIQRTQQEDSAVYLCASSLSPPTSGRPYEQYFGPGTRLTVT.

V and J are TRBV9 and TRBJ2-7; D gene unclear. Trimming left V 0 bases short and J 5 bases short, with 6 bases between. Germline CDR1 SGDLS, CDR2 YYNGEE. The CDR3 consists of 12 residues. This CDR3 is CASSVETDEQYF. DNA of the CDR3: TGTGCCAGCAGCGTAGAAACGGACGAGCAGTACTTC.

This chain uses TRBV7-6 with TRBJ1-6; D might be TRBD1 (5 bases). V lost 4 bases to trimming and J lost 0 bases, with 7 bases between them. The CDR3 contains 15 residues. The germline V gene has CDR1 SGHVS and CDR2 FNYEAQ. The CDR3 protein is CASSSGSSYNSPLHF. CDR3 coding DNA: TGTGCCAGCAGCTCAGGGAGCTCCTATAATTCACCCCTCCACTTT.

The chain joins TRBV28 to TRBJ1-5; a weak D match, TRBD1 (5 bases). In germline, CDR1 is MDHEN, CDR2 SYDVKM. The CDR3 is made up of 15 amino acids. V gave up 6 bases and J gave up 8 bases, with 20 bases separating them. The CDR3 DNA reads as TGTGCCAGCAGCCAGGGTGAAGGGGACGTAAAGCCCCAGCATTTT. Its translation is CASSQGEGDVKPQHF. Full variable domain (missing parts from reference TRBV28 and TRBJ1-5): DVKVTQSSRYLVKRTGEKVFLECVQDMDHENMFWYRQDPGLGLRLIYFSYDVKMKEKGDIPEGYSVSREKKERFSLILESASTNQTSMYLCASSQGEGDVKPQHFGDGTRLSIL.

This chain links TRBV21-1 with TRBJ2-1; TRBD1, the table's D call, was not compared with the DNA. TRBV21-1 is a recognized pseudogene. The CDR3 sequence is 16 residues long. The CDR3 reads CASSQDILSSYNEQFF. The CDR3 nucleotides are TGTGCCAGCAGCCAGGACATCCTGAGCTCCTACAATGAGCAGTTCTTC.

The chain carries TRBV28 and TRBJ1-5, with D possibly TRBD1 on 6 matching bases. There are 15 residues in the CDR3. From germline, CDR1 is MDHEN and CDR2 SYDVKM. The V and J ends lost 4 bases and 2 bases respectively, with 12 bases between them. Here the CDR3 reads CASSWRGTGNQPQHF. CDR3 DNA sequence: TGTGCCAGCAGTTGGAGGGGGACGGGCAATCAGCCCCAGCATTTT.

The chain joins TRBV5-1 to TRBJ2-3, with D possibly matching TRBD1 (6 bases). The length of the CDR3 is 16 residues. Germline CDR1 is SGHRS and CDR2 is YFSETQ. Trimming took off 0 bases at V and 0 bases at J, with 11 bases between the two ends. In DNA form, the CDR3 reads TGCGCCAGCAGCTTGGGGACAGCCTCTAGCACAGATACGCAGTATTTT. Translating gives CASSLGTASSTDTQYF.

The gene calls are TRBV5-5 and TRBJ1-1, with D possibly matching TRBD1 (6 bases). V lost 0 bases and J lost 0, with 12 bases in between. The CDR3 consists of 16 residues. Germline CDR1 reads SGHKS; CDR2 reads YYEKEE (reference sequence). CDR3 residues: CASSLGRGQLNTEAFF. In nucleotides, the CDR3 is TGTGCCAGCAGCTTGGGCCGGGGACAACTGAACACTGAAGCTTTCTTT.

This clone was found once. The chain couples TRBV28 to TRBJ2-1; TRBD2 matches 7 bases. The J segment lost 5 bases and the V segment lost 4 bases, leaving 8 bases of the junction unmatched. This CDR3 region has 15 residues. Looked up from germline, CDR1 is MDHEN and CDR2 is SYDVKM. CDR3 protein: CASSSSGNVHNEQFF. In DNA form, the CDR3 reads TGTGCCAGCAGTTCAAGCGGGAACGTGCACAATGAGCAGTTCTTC.

The chain has TRBV27 and TRBJ1-5; no definite D call. The germline V gene has CDR1 MNHEY and CDR2 SMNVEV (reference sequence). The CDR3 runs to 15 residues. With 4 bases removed from V and 5 bases from J, the gap between germline ends came to 15 bases. The CDR3 sequence is CASSSAPNGYQPQHF. CDR3 DNA sequence: TGTGCCAGCAGTTCCGCCCCCAACGGCTATCAGCCCCAGCATTTT.

This clone was counted a few times. The chain combines TRBV20-1 with TRBJ1-1; tentatively, D is TRBD1 (6 bases). Germline loops: CDR1 DFQATT, CDR2 SNEGSKA (reference sequence). With 3 bases removed from V and 6 bases from J, the gap between germline ends came to 14 bases. CDR3 length: 13 amino acids. CDR3 sequence reads: CSASLQGWSEAFF. In DNA form, the CDR3 reads TGCAGTGCTAGTCTTCAGGGGTGGTCTGAAGCTTTCTTT.